This T cell receptor delta chain was identified in a study of γδ T cells in repeated Plasmodium falciparum infection. Study in general: Over approximately 640 days, donors received four mosquito-bite P. falciparum NF54 infections. Each infection was followed by sampling at 21 days, plus baseline and some pre-infection draws. Malian repertoires were sampled cross-sectionally without transmission and longitudinally through febrile malaria.

TCRdb processed the multiplex PCR reads again with the CATT caller. The sample contains tens of thousands of delta-chain clones, approximately 0.96% of which appear only once. There are 17 residues in the CDR3. Trimming cost V 3 bases and J 3 bases; bases outside gene matches: 10. Germline CDR1 is GEAIGNYY and CDR2 is EKD. Flow sorting of PBMC yielded separate Vgamma9/Vdelta2+ and Vdelta2-negative gammadelta T cell populations for bulk repertoire analysis. In this sample, this clone turned up a few times. TCRdb has a much larger clone's protein, which differs at residue 5 from the translation of this DNA, likely because of a read error; what is shown is the protein translated from the DNA.

The TCR originated in a pool of human donors (malaria-infected and uninfected, not separated). The material sequenced was gamma-delta T cells from blood. This rearrangement joins TRDV2 to TRDJ1, with 12 bases identical to TRDD3. TCRdb carries no J gene annotation; the J gene was assigned here by matching the DNA with germline. CDR3 bases: TGTGCCTGTGACCCCTCCGATCCTGGGGGATACGCCGATAAACTCATCTTT. It is translated as CACDPSDPGGYADKLIF.